A single sample gave rise to the 17 T cell receptor beta chains below, sequenced in a study of cytomegalovirus exposure and HLA in healthy donors (dated by TCRdb to about 2017). Library creation used the immunoSEQ multiplex PCR assay. For the multiplex PCR, a mixture combining 60 forward primers for TCR Vbeta segments and 13 reverse primers for TCR Jbeta segments was used. Imported from immuneACCESS, the table was reduced by TCRdb to in-frame sequences with V and J called. These copies leave out some clones; in studies compared against another copy, an unresolved V gene accounts for under half, and the cause of the remainder is not known. The sample's clone listing holds 80,000 to 100,000 clones. The ten largest clones add up to 0.5% to 0.65% of the sample. Sequencing used PBMCs. The receptors stem from a man in his fifties in good health and CMV-seronegative.

The V and J genes are TRBV19 and TRBJ2-7; D is perhaps TRBD1 (6 bases). This CDR3 contains 16 residues. Germline V lookup: CDR1 LNHDA, CDR2 SQIVND (reference sequence). The V and J ends lost 4 bases and 0 bases respectively, with 16 bases between them. CDR3 in DNA: TGTGCCAGTAGTAAAAGTTGGGGGCTCAGCTCCTACGAGCAGTACTTC. Translating it yields CASSKSWGLSSYEQYF. Filled out from reference TRBV19 and TRBJ2-7, the complete variable domain reads DGGITQSPKYLFRKEGQNVTLSCEQNLNHDAMYWYRQDPGQGLRLIYYSQIVNDFQKGDIAEGYSVSREKKESFPLTVTSAQKNPTAFYLCASSKSWGLSSYEQYFGPGTRLTVT.

This chain connects TRBV30 to TRBJ1-2; perhaps TRBD1 as D (6 bases). Germline loops: CDR1 GTSNPN, CDR2 SVGIG (reference sequence). CDR3 size: 14 residues. Trimming left V 0 bases short and J 4 bases short, with 12 bases between. The CDR3 protein is CAWSVWQGTYGYTF. CDR3 sequence (DNA): TGTGCCTGGAGTGTCTGGCAGGGGACCTATGGCTACACCTTC.

The chain employs TRBV4-1 and TRBJ1-3, with TRBD1 identical over 9 bases. The length of the CDR3 is 20 residues. Germline V CDR1 and CDR2: MGHRA, YSYEKL. V shed 3 bases and J 2 bases; nucleotides not matched to a gene: 17. In DNA, the CDR3 is TGCGCCAGCAGCCATCTCCCCGGGACAGGGAGTACTTTGGCTGGAAACACCATATATTTT. This codes for CASSHLPGTGSTLAGNTIYF.

The chain links TRBV6-5 to TRBJ1-2; TRBD1 is a possible D gene (5 bases). Germline V gene lookup returns CDR1 MNHEY and CDR2 SVGAGI. The CDR3 is made up of 16 amino acids. Trimming left V 4 bases short and J 7 bases short, with 22 bases between. The CDR3 here is CASSSSGSNRGGGYTF. In DNA form, the CDR3 reads TGTGCCAGCAGTTCATCAGGATCGAATAGGGGAGGTGGCTACACCTTC.

This chain joins TRBV29-1 and TRBJ2-7, with 10 nucleotides matching TRBD1. CDR1 is SQVTM, CDR2 ANQGSEA, per germline. Losses at the gene ends were 4 bases for V and 7 bases for J; bases not matched to a gene: 1. There are 11 residues in the CDR3. The CDR3 spells CSVGDRGEQYF. The CDR3 nucleotides read TGCAGCGTTGGGGACAGGGGTGAGCAGTACTTC.

The chain has TRBV30 and TRBJ1-4; 8 bases line up with TRBD1. Germline CDR1 GTSNPN, CDR2 SVGIG (reference sequence). This CDR3 is built from 13 residues. V was clipped by 2 bases and J by 8 bases; unmatched bases: 4. CDR3 sequence reads: CAWSPDRAEKLFF. The CDR3 DNA follows: TGTGCCTGGAGTCCGGACAGGGCCGAAAAACTGTTTTTT. Full variable domain (outside the CDR3, taken from reference TRBV30 and TRBJ1-4): SQTIHQWPATLVQPVGSPLSLECTVEGTSNPNLYWYRQAAGRGLQLLFYSVGIGQISSEVPQNLSASRPQDRQFILSSKKLLLSDSGFYLCAWSPDRAEKLFFGSGTQLSVL.

The rearrangement uses TRBV7-8 and TRBJ2-1; D might be TRBD2 (6 bases). CDR1 is SGHVS, CDR2 FQNEAQ, per germline. V lost 5 bases, J lost 5 bases, and 13 bases lay in between. The CDR3 is 14 residues long. CDR3 nucleotides: TGTGCCAGCAGCCGAAGCGGGTTCGACAATGAGCAGTTCTTC. Translated: CASSRSGFDNEQFF.

The rearrangement uses TRBV7-2 and TRBJ2-7; D is perhaps TRBD1 (6 bases). This CDR3 region has 15 residues. Germline V gene sequence: CDR1 SGHTA, CDR2 FQGNSA. With 3 bases removed from V and 4 bases from J, the gap between germline ends came to 16 bases. The CDR3 spells CASSFFTSGQYEQYF. DNA of the CDR3: TGTGCCAGCAGCTTTTTTACATCGGGACAATACGAGCAGTACTTC.

The CDR3 here is CASNSMDTEAFF. CDR3 in DNA: TGTGCCAGCAATTCTATGGACACTGAAGCTTTCTTT. The V gene is TRBV28, the J gene TRBJ1-1; D remains unclear. V lost 7 bases to trimming and J lost 3 bases, with 9 bases between them. This CDR3 spans 12 amino acids. Germline CDR1 is MDHEN and CDR2 is SYDVKM.

CDR3 loop: CASSVGDRTYEQYF. The CDR3 DNA reads TGTGCCAGCAGCGTAGGGGACAGAACCTACGAGCAGTACTTC. This sequence joins TRBV9 and TRBJ2-7; 7 positions match TRBD1. The CDR3 runs 14 residues. V was clipped by 0 bases and J by 2 bases; unmatched bases: 2. Per germline, CDR1 SGDLS and CDR2 YYNGEE. Complete variable domain (other parts from reference TRBV9 and TRBJ2-7): DSGVTQTPKHLITATGQRVTLRCSPRSGDLSVYWYQQSLDQGLQFLIQYYNGEERAKGNILERFSAQQFPDLHSELNLSSLELGDSALYFCASSVGDRTYEQYFGPGTRLTVT.

The chain is built from TRBV6-5 and TRBJ1-6, with 8 bases aligning to TRBD1. Unmatched junction bases numbered 12, after V lost 7 bases and J lost 10 bases. The CDR3 is made up of 15 amino acids. Germline CDR1 is MNHEY and CDR2 is SVGAGI. The CDR3 reads CASNQQGGRTSPLHF. The CDR3 nucleotides are TGTGCCAGCAACCAACAGGGGGGGCGGACGTCACCCCTCCACTTT.

The chain couples TRBV5-4 to TRBJ2-6; TRBD1 aligns across 7 bases. Germline V gene lookup returns CDR1 SGHNT and CDR2 YYREEE (reference sequence). The length of the CDR3 is 18 residues. The V gene end was trimmed by 4 bases and the J gene end by 0 bases; junction bases not matched to a gene: 10. The chain's CDR3 is CASSPGQTKLSGANVLTF. CDR3 in DNA: TGTGCCAGCAGCCCGGGACAGACAAAGCTCTCTGGGGCCAACGTCCTGACTTTC.

J is TRBJ1-1 and V is TRBV5-8; weak D call: TRBD1 (6 bases). The CDR3 is 13 residues long. V lost 3 bases and J lost 9, with 15 bases in between. Germline V lookup: CDR1 SGHTS, CDR2 YDEGEE. The CDR3 spells CASSYLITGKAFF. In nucleotides, the CDR3 is TGTGCCAGCAGCTATCTTATCACAGGGAAAGCTTTCTTT.

The chain recombines TRBV7-2 with TRBJ2-5, with TRBD1 matching 7 bases. This CDR3 region has 14 residues. The germline V gene has CDR1 SGHTA and CDR2 FQGNSA. The ends lost 6 bases at V and 4 bases at J; junction bases unmatched: 8. The CDR3 protein is CASSSTGLGETQYF. The CDR3 bases are TGTGCCAGCAGTTCGACAGGGCTTGGAGAGACCCAGTACTTC. The full variable domain, completed using reference TRBV7-2 and TRBJ2-5, is GAGVSQSPSNKVTEKGKDVELRCDPISGHTALYWYRQSLGQGLEFLIYFQGNSAPDKSGLPSDRFSAERTGGSVSTLTIQRTQQEDSAVYLCASSSTGLGETQYFGPGTRLLVL.

V and J are TRBV27 and TRBJ2-7; 7 positions match TRBD1. CDR1 and CDR2 (germline): MNHEY, SMNVEV (reference sequence). The CDR3 is made up of 13 amino acids. Trimming cost V 6 bases and J 2 bases; bases outside gene matches: 4. The CDR3 coding sequence is TGTGCCAGCAGCCAGGGACAGACCTACGAGCAGTACTTC. Its translation is CASSQGQTYEQYF.

This chain connects TRBV9 to TRBJ1-1, with 7 bases lining up with TRBD1. Germline CDR1 reads SGDLS; CDR2 reads YYNGEE. There are 15 residues in the CDR3. With V trimmed by 4 bases and J by 0 bases, 6 bases remained unmatched. The CDR3 bases are TGTGCCAGCAGCCCCCAGGGACAGCTGAACACTGAAGCTTTCTTT. Its protein is CASSPQGQLNTEAFF.

CDR3 DNA sequence: TGTGCCAGCAGTCCCTCGACAGCGAGCTCCTATAATTCACCCCTCCACTTT. It codes for CASSPSTASSYNSPLHF. The chain uses TRBV27 and TRBJ1-6; TRBD1 is a possible D gene (5 bases). Trimming took 5 bases from V and 0 from J, leaving 14 bases between them. Germline V gene sequence: CDR1 MNHEY, CDR2 SMNVEV (reference sequence). This CDR3 is built from 17 residues.